The source of this T cell receptor (beta chain) is a study of blood T cells in healthy people across ages. Germline lookup yields CDR1 SGHRS and CDR2 YFSETQ. This CDR3 is 19 amino acids long. The V gene lost 3 bases and the J gene lost 0 bases, with 21 bases spanning the gap. Next came a second PCR, run for about 6 to 11 cycles, which used a sample-barcoded 5' primer along with a J-beta primer mix. A tag from a template-switch adaptor with 12 random nucleotides marked each cDNA molecule. TCRdb itself ran the 5' RACE reads through MiXCR, one entry per CDR3 protein. The data contain fewer than 2,000,000 distinct CDR3 sequences, roughly 43% of them singletons. Each of the donors had about 9.9 milliliters of peripheral blood drawn into EDTA-treated Vacutainer tubes. Samples each had at least 5 micrograms of total RNA extracted.

The rearrangement uses TRBV5-1 and TRBJ1-4; no definite D call. Source material: blood. The origin of this receptor is a human donor in good health. In DNA, the CDR3 is TGCGCCAGCAGCTCTTTCGGAGGGCTCCTCGCTACAACTAATGAAAAACTGTTTTTT. Translation gives CASSSFGGLLATTNEKLFF.